This TCR beta chain was recorded in a study of Ad26.COV2.S vaccination and SARS-CoV-2 variants. Overall study: It was the COV1001 Ad26.COV2.S trial arm that included the donor. Once or twice, 56 days apart, Ad26.COV2.S was delivered intramuscularly.

Treatment described: some 19 received Ad26.COV2.S at low or high dose, single or two shots; about 5 received placebo; per-sample allocation not given. Repertoires come from day 63 after the first vaccine or placebo injection. An Ad26 vector that expressed Wuhan-strain SARS-CoV-2 spike constituted the vaccine. Germline V lookup: CDR1 SGHTA, CDR2 FQGNSA. J gave up 0 bases and V 8 bases, and 3 bases lay outside the gene matches. The CDR3 extends over 14 amino acids. TCRdb's copy holds only in-frame clones and misses some; the assay was immunoSEQ multiplex PCR. Of about 400,000 clones in the sample, around 87% were seen once.

Here the sequenced sample was peripheral blood, taken in a trial of Ad26.COV2.S vaccine versus placebo. The receptor's source is a person aged 18-65 years who received the Ad26.COV2.S COVID-19 vaccine or a placebo. The chain employs TRBV7-2 and TRBJ2-1; TRBD1 matches at 8 bases. CDR3 in amino acids: CASETGGSYNEQFF. DNA of the CDR3: TGTGCCAGCGAAACAGGGGGCTCCTACAATGAGCAGTTCTTC.